The 8 T cell receptor beta chains reported below all come from one sample, sequenced in a study of T cells in Graves' hyperthyroidism and ophthalmopathy. The CDR3 regions of TCR beta were amplified from RNA transcripts. First-round RT-PCR of the TCR CDR3 relied on the HTBI primer set. TCRdb redid the calling of the multiplex PCR reads with MiXCR, one entry per CDR3 protein. The table records a few hundred thousand distinct CDR3 sequences, roughly 15% of them present only once. The sample consisted of blood. All receptors come from a woman aged 30 to 39 with Graves' ophthalmopathy.

This clonotype came up many times. The rearrangement uses TRBV24-1 and TRBJ2-5; D assignment may be TRBD1 or TRBD2 (6 bases each). Germline lookup yields CDR1 KGHDR and CDR2 SFDVKD. The CDR3 has 17 amino acids. The germline V and J ends were trimmed by 4 bases and 5 bases, with 22 bases remaining between them. The CDR3 loop is CATSEPARGGHGETQYF. The CDR3, as DNA: TGTGCCACCAGTGAGCCCGCCCGTGGGGGGCATGGGGAGACCCAGTACTTC.

In this sample, this clonotype turned up many times. The V call is TRBV28, the J call TRBJ2-1; the D gene is possibly TRBD2 (5 bases). Germline assignment: CDR1 MDHEN and CDR2 SYDVKM. The V and J ends lost 1 base and 9 bases respectively, with 13 bases between them. This CDR3 region has 14 residues. CDR3 bases: TGTGCCAGCAGTTTATTCATGGGTGAGGGTGAGCAGTTCTTC. Translating gives CASSLFMGEGEQFF.

The rearrangement uses TRBV6-5 and TRBJ2-7; D might be TRBD2 (7 bases). V shed 0 bases and J shed 5 bases, with 17 bases lying between them. The CDR3 runs 16 residues. Per germline, CDR1 MNHEY and CDR2 SVGAGI. The CDR3 spells CASSYSAGATPHEQYF. CDR3 in DNA: TGTGCCAGCAGTTACTCGGCGGGGGCCACCCCTCACGAGCAGTACTTC.

The V and J genes are TRBV20-1 and TRBJ2-2; 7 bases align to TRBD2. The germline CDR1 and CDR2 sequences are DFQATT and SNEGSKA (reference sequence). Unmatched junction bases numbered 10, after V lost 5 bases and J lost 4 bases. This CDR3 is built from 15 residues. The CDR3 sequence: CSARTRTKFTGELFF. CDR3 DNA: TGCAGTGCTCGGACTAGGACGAAATTCACCGGGGAGCTGTTTTTT.

Turning to this clonotype: A read error is possible here, since a much larger clone lies one base away. The chain couples TRBV6-2 or TRBV6-3 to TRBJ2-3; 9 nucleotides match TRBD1. The CDR3 is made up of 16 amino acids. J gave up 0 bases and V 5 bases, and 6 bases lay outside the gene matches. CDR1 is MNHEY and CDR2 is SVGEGT in the germline V gene. CDR3 residues: CASSPGTGLSTDTQYF. CDR3 DNA: TGTGCCAGCAGTCCTGGGACAGGGCTTAGCACAGATACGCAGTATTTT.

This clonotype was found many times. The CDR3 nucleotides are TGTGCCAGCAGCTTAGCGGGAGGGGGGAGGGTGACAGATACGCAGTATTTT. Translated, it gives CASSLAGGGRVTDTQYF. The chain combines TRBV7-2 with TRBJ2-3; tentative D call: TRBD2 (7 bases). In germline, CDR1 is SGHTA, CDR2 FQGNSA. This CDR3 comprises 17 residues. Trimming cost V 0 bases and J 3 bases, with 16 bases left between them.

This clonotype appeared many times. The V and J genes are TRBV5-1 and TRBJ1-1, with D perhaps matching TRBD1 (5 bases). V was shortened by 4 bases and J by 1 base, with 14 bases between the two germline ends. The CDR3 consists of 15 residues. CDR1 and CDR2 (germline): SGHRS, YFSETQ. The CDR3 is CASSTTGVGNTEAFF. The CDR3 DNA reads TGCGCCAGCAGCACTACAGGCGTGGGGAACACTGAAGCTTTCTTT.

This clonotype has more than one count but fewer than ten. The chain uses TRBV9 and TRBJ2-1; D call uncertain. Trimming cost V 3 bases and J 0 bases, with 13 bases left between them. This CDR3 has 16 amino acids. CDR1 and CDR2 (germline): SGDLS, YYNGEE. The CDR3 region is CASSERQFGSYNEQFF. CDR3 bases: TGTGCCAGCAGCGAGAGGCAGTTTGGCTCCTACAATGAGCAGTTCTTC.